Listed below are T cell receptor beta chains from one sample, sequenced in a study of T cells in Graves' hyperthyroidism and ophthalmopathy. MiXCR was run by TCRdb on the multiplex PCR reads, yielding one entry per CDR3 protein. The sample contains more than 300,000 distinct CDR3 sequences, over 11% of which appear only once. Sequencing used blood. The source of these receptors is a woman in her thirties with Graves' hyperthyroidism. The CDR3 runs from the conserved cysteine through the conserved F or W.

v_call	j_call	cdr3_aa
TRBV7-8	TRBJ2-7	CASSLARQGLRTYEQYF
TRBV28	TRBJ1-3	CASSSRTGVANTIYF
TRBV27	TRBJ2-2	CASMPGQGARELFF
TRBV29-1	TRBJ1-6	CSVAGDRHSPLHF
TRBV6-1	TRBJ2-3	CASRSLYLTDTQYF
TRBV7-2	TRBJ2-1	CASSRDGDRNNEQFF
TRBV5-1	TRBJ1-1	CASSLFGGEVTEAFF
TRBV6-1	TRBJ2-1	CASSEAAGAGHNEQFF
TRBV10-3	TRBJ2-3	CAISEWVDTQYF
TRBV13	TRBJ1-1	CASSLRGALEAFF
TRBV20-1	TRBJ2-2	CSARGTKNTGELFF
TRBV4-1	TRBJ2-2	CASSQPGGPRNTGELFF
TRBV5-1	TRBJ2-4	CASSAILAGGPDTKNIQYF
TRBV29-1	TRBJ2-2	CSVKAGVGTGELFF
TRBV30	TRBJ1-1	CACRTGANTEAFF
TRBV29-1	TRBJ1-3	CSVEQVGNTIYF
TRBV5-1	TRBJ1-6	CASSQQGNSPLHF
TRBV10-1	TRBJ1-1	CASTRDRNTEAFF
TRBV4-3	TRBJ2-1	CASSPRTSLGEQFF
TRBV20-1	TRBJ2-7	CSAEGERGPYEQYF
TRBV6-1	TRBJ2-6	CASRRQAAGANVLTF
TRBV19	TRBJ2-7	CASSTLTGYYEQYF
TRBV20-1	TRBJ1-5	CSAKGQGIAGNQPQHF
TRBV27	TRBJ2-7	CASSLKREGYEQYF
TRBV7-8	TRBJ2-7	CASPSYEQYF
TRBV12-3/TRBV12-4	TRBJ2-1	CASSLRAGGNNEQFF
TRBV20-1	TRBJ2-1	CSASTRTEGEQFF
TRBV5-1	TRBJ2-7	CASGGGGPTYEQYF
TRBV6-1	TRBJ2-1	CAVTPGTRTNEQFF
TRBV12-3/TRBV12-4	TRBJ2-2	CASTRQLNTGELFF
TRBV28	TRBJ1-4	CAIFAEKLFF
TRBV28	TRBJ2-7	CASSLGGPPYEQYF
TRBV5-1	TRBJ2-7	CASSLHRTSGRANEQYF
TRBV12-3/TRBV12-4	TRBJ2-7	CASRGQGRQYF
TRBV3-1	TRBJ2-7	CASSRTPRLAGIEQYF
TRBV12-3/TRBV12-4	TRBJ2-7	CASSLGGGNYEQYF
TRBV6-2/TRBV6-3	TRBJ2-1	CASRTTQTLNEQFF
TRBV5-1	TRBJ2-7	CASSWGASGNEQYF
TRBV29-1	TRBJ2-3	CSVEAGGGDTQYF
TRBV15	TRBJ2-6	CATSRDDSGANVLTF
TRBV11-2	TRBJ2-7	CASSFLEWEQYF
TRBV29-1	TRBJ2-2	CSGRDPPTGELFF
TRBV28	TRBJ2-1	CASALRRTSEAPGRWLDPREQFF
TRBV2	TRBJ1-1	CASRTNTYPPEAFF
TRBV11-2	TRBJ1-1	CASSFQGGGDTEAFF
TRBV2	TRBJ1-5	CASSEVGVGQPQHF
TRBV5-8	TRBJ1-4	CASSLDALNEKLFF
TRBV10-3	TRBJ1-5	CATRGTGDGQPQHF
TRBV24-1	TRBJ2-1	CATSFSGGSYNEQFF
TRBV29-1	TRBJ2-5	CSVDIGLGTQYF
TRBV2	TRBJ2-3	CASRGGGSNTDTQYF